The 31 T cell receptor beta chains presented below share a single source sample, sequenced in a study of TIL therapy for anti-PD-1-resistant metastatic lung cancer. The libraries were made with immunoSEQ v3. Assay: immunoSEQ multiplex PCR; the TCRdb copy retains only in-frame clones and omits some. This sample has under 70,000 clones, with around 87% found just once. Sample time point: pre-treatment sample, taken before nivolumab and TIL therapy. This material consisted of blood, taken at baseline. These receptors came from a person aged 25 to 85 with non-small cell lung cancer.

This clone is a singleton in its sample. The rearrangement uses TRBV7-8 and TRBJ1-1; possible D gene TRBD1, 6 bases. The germline CDR1 and CDR2 sequences are SGHVS and FQNEAQ. V shed 5 bases and J shed 7 bases, with 17 bases lying between them. CDR3 length: 14 residues. CDR3 in DNA: TGTGCCAGCAGCCCAGAGGGGGTCTCGATTGAAGCTTTCTTT. It translates to CASSPEGVSIEAFF. Full variable domain (outside the CDR3, taken from reference TRBV7-8 and TRBJ1-1): GAGVSQSPRYKVAKRGQDVALRCDPISGHVSLFWYQQALGQGPEFLTYFQNEAQLDKSGLPSDRFFAERPEGSVSTLKIQRTQQEDSAVYLCASSPEGVSIEAFFGQGTRLTVV.

The genes are TRBV30 and TRBJ1-2; tentatively, D is TRBD1 (6 bases). The germline CDR1 and CDR2 sequences are GTSNPN and SVGIG (reference sequence). The V gene lost 2 bases and the J gene lost 4 bases, with 17 bases spanning the gap. This CDR3 is 15 amino acids long. In DNA, the CDR3 is TGTGCCTGGAGTCTCCCGGCAGGGGCGGGCTATGGCTACACCTTC. This sequence encodes CAWSLPAGAGYGYTF.

The rearrangement links TRBV11-3 to TRBJ2-5; no reliable D call. The CDR3 covers 10 residues. Germline CDR1 reads SGHNT; CDR2 reads YENEEA. Trimming left V 4 bases short and J 6 bases short, with 3 bases between. The CDR3 protein is CASSWQTQYF. CDR3 coding DNA: TGTGCCAGCAGCTGGCAGACCCAGTACTTC.

CDR3 in DNA: TGTGCCAGCAGCGAGCCCCGGACAGGGTCCGGCGTAGAGCAGTACTTC. This gives the protein CASSEPRTGSGVEQYF. The V call is TRBV11-2, the J call TRBJ2-7, with TRBD1 matching over 8 bases. With 5 bases clipped from V and 7 bases from J, the junction kept 16 bases outside the gene matches. Germline V gene lookup returns CDR1 SGHAT and CDR2 FQNNGV. The CDR3 consists of 16 residues.

This clone was detected once. The chain uses TRBV4-1 and TRBJ1-1; 9 positions match TRBD1. V dropped 2 bases and J dropped 7; count of bases not matched to a gene: 8. The CDR3 is 15 amino acids. The germline gives CDR1 MGHRA, CDR2 YSYEKL. The CDR3 sequence: CASSQTDRGAGEAFF. The CDR3 bases are TGCGCCAGCAGCCAAACGGACAGGGGTGCAGGTGAAGCTTTCTTT.

The chain has TRBV10-3 and TRBJ2-3, with 7 bases identical to TRBD1. The germline gives CDR1 ENHRY, CDR2 SYGVKD. J gave up 0 bases and V 3 bases, and 6 bases lay outside the gene matches. The CDR3 covers 16 residues. The CDR3 loop is CAISEKGAVSTDTQYF. The CDR3 DNA sequence: TGTGCCATCAGTGAAAAGGGGGCGGTAAGCACAGATACGCAGTATTTT.

The J gene is TRBJ2-7, the V gene TRBV18; D unclear. V was clipped by 4 bases and J by 6 bases, with 16 bases between them. CDR1 is KGHSH, CDR2 LQKENI, per germline. The CDR3 is 14 residues long. CDR3 nucleotides: TGTGCCAGCTCACTAGGAGAGAAGTTCCGCGAGCAGTACTTC. This gives the protein CASSLGEKFREQYF.

The gene calls are TRBV2 and TRBJ2-5, with D perhaps given as TRBD1 or TRBD2 (5 bases each). The CDR3 has 14 amino acids. The V gene lost 8 bases and the J gene lost 5 bases, with 18 bases spanning the gap. The germline gives CDR1 SNHLY, CDR2 FYNNEI. CDR3 DNA: TGTGCCAGCGTCTCTGTTGGGGGACGGGAGACCCAGTACTTC. Translated: CASVSVGGRETQYF. The variable domain in full, with the rest retrieved from reference TRBV2 and TRBJ2-5, is EPEVTQTPSHQVTQMGQEVILRCVPISNHLYFYWYRQILGQKVEFLVSFYNNEISEKSEIFDDQFSVERPDGSNFTLKIRSTKLEDSAMYFCASVSVGGRETQYFGPGTRLLVL.

This rearrangement joins TRBV28 to TRBJ2-7, with D perhaps TRBD1 (6 bases). CDR3 length equals 15 residues. V lost 6 bases and J 0 bases, leaving 15 bases between the germline ends. Germline assignment: CDR1 MDHEN and CDR2 SYDVKM. CDR3: CASSFTGQLSYEQYF. Written as DNA, the CDR3 is TGTGCCAGCAGCTTCACCGGACAGCTCTCCTACGAGCAGTACTTC.

The chain couples TRBV5-1 to TRBJ2-4; TRBD1 aligns across 9 bases. V lost 4 bases, J lost 8 bases, and 7 bases stayed unmatched. Germline loops: CDR1 SGHRS, CDR2 YFSETQ. The CDR3 contains 14 residues. The CDR3 loop is CASSETGGSYIQYF. The CDR3 DNA follows: TGCGCCAGCAGCGAGACAGGGGGTAGCTACATTCAGTACTTC. Based on the CDR3 plus reference TRBV5-1 and TRBJ2-4, the full variable domain is KAGVTQTPRYLIKTRGQQVTLSCSPISGHRSVSWYQQTPGQGLQFLFEYFSETQRNKGNFPGRFSGRQFSNSRSEMNVSTLELGDSALYLCASSETGGSYIQYFGAGTRLSVL.

The chain carries TRBV7-2 and TRBJ2-3, with 12 bases aligning to TRBD2. The length of the CDR3 is 16 residues. J lost 9 bases, V lost 4 bases, and 11 bases had no gene match. In germline, CDR1 is SGHTA, CDR2 FQGNSA. The CDR3 sequence: CASSSSSSGGAFTQYF. The DNA for the CDR3 is TGTGCCAGCAGCTCTTCCTCTAGCGGGGGGGCCTTCACGCAGTATTTT. The complete variable domain, with remaining parts taken from reference TRBV7-2 and TRBJ2-3, reads GAGVSQSPSNKVTEKGKDVELRCDPISGHTALYWYRQSLGQGLEFLIYFQGNSAPDKSGLPSDRFSAERTGGSVSTLTIQRTQQEDSAVYLCASSSSSSGGAFTQYFGPGTRLTVL.

This chain uses TRBV4-1 with TRBJ2-1; 10 bases align to TRBD2. V gave up 1 base and J gave up 7 bases; unmatched junction bases: 7. Germline V CDR1 and CDR2: MGHRA, YSYEKL. There are 16 residues in the CDR3. CDR3: CASSQVPSGSWNEQFF. In DNA, the CDR3 is TGCGCCAGCAGCCAAGTCCCTAGCGGGAGTTGGAATGAGCAGTTCTTC.

V gene TRBV27 combines with J gene TRBJ1-3; maybe TRBD1 (6 bases). This CDR3 is 19 amino acids long. CDR1 and CDR2 (germline): MNHEY, SMNVEV (reference sequence). Trimming shortened V by 4 bases and J by 0 bases, and 22 bases separated the two germline ends. Here the CDR3 DNA reads TGTGCCAGCAGTTCAACAACCCCCGACAGGTGGAGCTCTGGAAACACCATATATTTT. Protein sequence: CASSSTTPDRWSSGNTIYF.

V gene TRBV2 combines with J gene TRBJ2-1; D is unclear. The CDR3 spans 14 residues. Germline V gene sequence: CDR1 SNHLY, CDR2 FYNNEI. V lost 5 bases and J lost 2, with 10 bases in between. This CDR3 reads CASSSGPTYNEQFF. In nucleotides, the CDR3 is TGTGCCAGCAGTTCCGGGCCTACCTACAATGAGCAGTTCTTC.

The V and J genes are TRBV5-6 and TRBJ2-7; D may be TRBD2 (6 bases). Germline CDR1 is SGHDT and CDR2 is YYEEEE. This CDR3 spans 13 amino acids. The germline V and J ends were trimmed by 6 bases and 3 bases, with 13 bases remaining between them. The CDR3 reads CASNRLDYYEQYF. CDR3 nucleotide sequence: TGTGCCAGCAATAGACTAGACTACTACGAGCAGTACTTC.

The CDR3 coding sequence is TGTGCCAGCAGCTTGGTCCTAGCGGGAGGTGGCGGGGAGCTGTTTTTT. This encodes CASSLVLAGGGGELFF. The rearrangement joins TRBV5-5 to TRBJ2-2; 11 bases are a match to TRBD2. This CDR3 is 16 amino acids long. Germline V gives CDR1 SGHKS, CDR2 YYEKEE (reference sequence). Trimming took 0 bases from V and 7 from J; bases not matched to a gene: 5.

CDR3 DNA: TGTGCCAGCAGCCCCGACCTTGGGAGCTACGAGCAGTACTTC. Translating it yields CASSPDLGSYEQYF. The rearrangement uses TRBV9 and TRBJ2-7; possibly TRBD2 for D (5 bases). V was pared by 4 bases and J by 3 bases, with 14 bases between. The CDR3 runs to 14 residues. CDR1 SGDLS and CDR2 YYNGEE come from the germline V gene.

V is TRBV7-3 and J is TRBJ2-3; weak D call: TRBD2 (6 bases). Looked up from germline, CDR1 is SGHTA and CDR2 is FQGTGA. Trimming pared 5 bases from V and 3 bases from J, leaving 12 bases between. The CDR3 length is 14 residues. For the CDR3, the DNA is TGTGCCAGCAGCGAAGGAGGAGGGACAGATACGCAGTATTTT. It codes for CASSEGGGTDTQYF. Full variable domain (missing parts from reference TRBV7-3 and TRBJ2-3): GAGVSQTPSNKVTEKGKYVELRCDPISGHTALYWYRQSLGQGPEFLIYFQGTGAADDSGLPNDRFFAVRPEGSVSTLKIQRTERGDSAVYLCASSEGGGTDTQYFGPGTRLTVL.

The chain carries TRBV6-5 and TRBJ2-2; D is unclear. Germline-derived CDR1 and CDR2 are MNHEY and SVGAGI. The CDR3 has 11 residues. V was cut by 8 bases and J by 1 base, with 2 bases left in between. CDR3 region: CASGNTGELFF. In DNA form, the CDR3 reads TGTGCCAGCGGGAACACCGGGGAGCTGTTTTTT.

The chain combines TRBV5-6 with TRBJ2-6, with D tentatively TRBD1 (6 bases). Germline CDR1 is SGHDT and CDR2 is YYEEEE. The CDR3 is made up of 17 amino acids. V dropped 0 bases and J dropped 0 bases, with 10 bases sitting between them. The CDR3 here is CASSLGSGVSGANVLTF. CDR3 DNA sequence: TGTGCCAGCAGCTTGGGCTCAGGGGTCTCTGGGGCCAACGTCCTGACTTTC.

The rearrangement uses TRBV6-5 and TRBJ1-2; D unclear. Between the trimmed V and J ends, which lost 6 bases and 12 bases, there was a span of 11 bases. This CDR3 contains 10 residues. Germline CDR1 is MNHEY and CDR2 is SVGAGI. The chain's CDR3 is CASRAMDHTF. The CDR3 DNA sequence: TGTGCCAGCAGGGCCATGGATCACACCTTC.

CDR3 sequence: CASSQDVGGTDTQYF. The CDR3 nucleotides are TGCGCCAGCAGCCAAGATGTGGGGGGCACAGATACGCAGTATTTT. The chain combines TRBV4-1 with TRBJ2-3; D may match TRBD1 or TRBD2 (5 bases each). The V gene lost 0 bases and the J gene lost 1 base, with 8 bases spanning the gap. This CDR3 comprises 15 residues. Germline V gene lookup returns CDR1 MGHRA and CDR2 YSYEKL.

Comment on this clone: Other DNA sequences in this specimen translate into the identical CDR3. CDR3: CASSVGDSSYEQYF. As DNA, the CDR3 is TGTGCCAGCAGCGTAGGGGACAGCTCCTACGAGCAGTACTTC. V and J are TRBV9 and TRBJ2-7; 7 nucleotides align to TRBD1. Losses at the gene ends were 0 bases for V and 0 bases for J; bases not matched to a gene: 0. CDR1 SGDLS and CDR2 YYNGEE come from the germline V gene. This CDR3 comprises 14 residues.

This chain uses TRBV12-5 with TRBJ2-2; the match to TRBD2 covers 13 bases. J lost 3 bases, V lost 2 bases, and 12 bases had no gene match. This CDR3 comprises 20 residues. CDR1 is LGHNT and CDR2 is FRNRAP in the germline V gene. The CDR3 sequence: CASGLRLLAGGVDDTGELFF. CDR3 bases: TGTGCTAGTGGTTTGAGGTTACTAGCGGGAGGGGTGGATGACACCGGGGAGCTGTTTTTT.

The chain uses TRBV3-1 (or the pseudogene TRBV3-2) and TRBJ2-1; 11 bases align to TRBD2. Looked up from germline, CDR1 is LGHDT and CDR2 is YNNKEL (reference sequence). The V and J ends lost 0 bases and 6 bases, in that order; junction bases with no gene match: 4. The CDR3 totals 16 residues. DNA of the CDR3: TGTGCCAGCAGCCAAGAACTAGCGGGGGCTGCCAATGAGCAGTTCTTC. Translation: CASSQELAGAANEQFF.

This clone showed up just once. The V gene is TRBV9, the J gene TRBJ2-7; D remains ambiguous. The CDR3 spans 14 residues. V lost 4 bases to trimming and J lost 5 bases, with 16 bases between them. The germline gives CDR1 SGDLS, CDR2 YYNGEE. CDR3 bases: TGTGCCAGCAGCCCCGGTGACCCGCCGGACGAGCAGTACTTC. This sequence encodes CASSPGDPPDEQYF.

This chain joins TRBV5-6 and TRBJ2-1; TRBD2 matches at 8 bases. V lost 8 bases, J lost 5 bases, and 12 bases stayed unmatched. This CDR3 is 15 amino acids long. The germline V gene has CDR1 SGHDT and CDR2 YYEEEE. The CDR3 nucleotides are TGTGCCAGTCTCTCGTTGGGTAGCGGGGACAATGAGCAGTTCTTC. Protein: CASLSLGSGDNEQFF.

This clone came up a few times. The chain employs TRBV7-2 and TRBJ1-1; D uncertain. V was shortened by 7 bases and J by 1 base, with 4 bases between the two germline ends. This CDR3 region has 11 residues. Per the germline V gene, CDR1 is SGHTA and CDR2 is FQGNSA. CDR3 in DNA: TGTGCCAGCACAGGGAACACTGAAGCTTTCTTT. Translated, it gives CASTGNTEAFF.

This rearrangement joins TRBV12-3 or TRBV12-4 to TRBJ2-7; TRBD1 might be the D (5 bases). CDR3 length: 11 amino acids. The V end lost 6 bases, the J end lost 9 bases, and 12 bases lay between the germline ends. The CDR3, as DNA: TGTGCCAGCAGCCAAGGGGTCGGGCAGTACTTC. Translating gives CASSQGVGQYF.

J is TRBJ1-3 and V is TRBV2, with 7 bases fitting TRBD1. Germline trimming cut 4 bases from V and 6 bases from J; bases unmatched to any gene: 3. The CDR3 sequence is 13 residues long. Per the germline V gene, CDR1 is SNHLY and CDR2 is FYNNEI. CDR3 sequence (DNA): TGTGCCAGCAGTGTTACAGGGGAAAACACCATATATTTT. This sequence encodes CASSVTGENTIYF. The full variable domain, its missing parts supplied by reference TRBV2 and TRBJ1-3, is EPEVTQTPSHQVTQMGQEVILRCVPISNHLYFYWYRQILGQKVEFLVSFYNNEISEKSEIFDDQFSVERPDGSNFTLKIRSTKLEDSAMYFCASSVTGENTIYFGEGSWLTVV.

The chain couples TRBV5-1 to TRBJ1-6; D remains unclear. CDR3 size: 15 residues. Trimming shortened V by 0 bases and J by 6 bases, and 10 bases separated the two germline ends. Germline V gene data show CDR1 as SGHRS and CDR2 as YFSETQ. The CDR3 sequence is CASSLASGSNSPLHF. The CDR3, as DNA: TGCGCCAGCAGCTTGGCCTCGGGGAGTAATTCACCCCTCCACTTT.